These 28 T cell receptor beta chains were sequenced from one sample in a study of vaccination effects on CD4 cells after COVID-19. For these receptors, no antigen is known. Clones were sequenced by immunoSEQ multiplex PCR, and TCRdb holds only the in-frame ones, with some missing. The repertoire holds approximately 37,000 clones, with 73% as singletons. CD4+ T cells specific for antigen were expanded with viral peptide pools by the ViraFEST assay before sequencing. CD4+ T cells were isolated after around ten days of culture. From March to December 2020, the person had a SARS-CoV-2 infection that was confirmed by PCR. The specimen comprised CD4+ T cells from PBMCs cultured with a peptide pool, sampled before COVID-19 vaccination. These receptors all come from a human donor who had a prior SARS-CoV-2 infection.

V gene TRBV30 combines with J gene TRBJ1-2; 7 positions match TRBD1. This CDR3 has 17 amino acids. V lost 2 bases, J lost 5 bases, and 17 bases stayed unmatched. The V gene's germline CDR1 is GTSNPN and CDR2 SVGIG (reference sequence). The DNA of the CDR3 is TGTGCCTGGAGTAAATTGTACGGGACAGAGAGAAAGTATGGCTACACCTTC. Translating gives CAWSKLYGTERKYGYTF.

This clone was detected a few times. CDR3 in DNA: TGTGCCAGCAGCCAAGATCTCCGGAACTCCTACAATGAGCAGTTCTTC. Amino acids: CASSQDLRNSYNEQFF. The chain joins TRBV3-1 (or the pseudogene TRBV3-2) to TRBJ2-1, with unresolved D. The germline gives CDR1 LGHDT, CDR2 YNNKEL (reference sequence). V lost 0 bases to trimming and J lost 0 bases, with 9 bases between them. This CDR3 spans 16 amino acids.

The chain uses TRBV20-1 and TRBJ1-3, with no clear D. V was pared by 5 bases and J by 4 bases, with 6 bases between. Germline V gene lookup returns CDR1 DFQATT and CDR2 SNEGSKA (reference sequence). The CDR3 is 11 amino acids. CDR3 loop: CSAGNGNTIYF. DNA for the CDR3: TGCAGTGCTGGGAACGGAAACACCATATATTTT.

This chain connects TRBV7-9 to TRBJ1-4, with TRBD1 as a possible D gene (6 bases). V was shortened by 3 bases and J by 1 base, with 9 bases between the two germline ends. Germline V gives CDR1 SEHNR, CDR2 FQNEAQ (reference sequence). CDR3 length equals 15 residues. CDR3: CASSLVQGTNEKLFF. The DNA of the CDR3 is TGTGCCAGCAGCTTGGTACAGGGAACTAATGAAAAACTGTTTTTT.

The rearrangement links TRBV28 to TRBJ1-2; weak D call: TRBD1 (6 bases). CDR3 length: 14 amino acids. Trimming cost V 6 bases and J 8 bases, with 19 bases left between them. CDR1 and CDR2 (germline): MDHEN, SYDVKM. This CDR3 reads CASSPVGEGGGYTF. Here the CDR3 DNA reads TGTGCCAGCAGCCCCGTGGGGGAAGGGGGGGGCTACACCTTC.

This clone was seen more than once but under ten times. The chain carries TRBV7-9 and TRBJ1-5; TRBD1 aligns across 9 bases. V lost 1 base and J lost 3; bases outside the gene matches: 4. The CDR3 is 16 residues long. Germline V lookup: CDR1 SEHNR, CDR2 FQNEAQ (reference sequence). CDR3 nucleotide sequence: TGTGCCAGCAGCTTAGTAGGACAGGGGCACAATCAGCCCCAGCATTTT. This sequence encodes CASSLVGQGHNQPQHF.

The chain uses TRBV4-2 and TRBJ2-5, with 10 bases lining up with TRBD1. J lost 4 bases, V lost 1 base, and 9 bases had no gene match. Looked up from germline, CDR1 is LGHNA and CDR2 is YNFKEQ. This CDR3 is built from 17 residues. The CDR3 DNA reads TGTGCCAGCAGCCAAGCAAGTTTAGGACAGGGGGGAGAGACCCAGTACTTC. Encoded protein: CASSQASLGQGGETQYF.

The chain joins TRBV5-1 to TRBJ1-2, with D perhaps TRBD1 (5 bases). V was clipped by 4 bases and J by 8 bases, with 15 bases between them. This CDR3 contains 13 residues. Germline assignment: CDR1 SGHRS and CDR2 YFSETQ. This CDR3 reads CASSAGRSAGYTF. The CDR3 region has the DNA TGCGCCAGCAGCGCGGGACGGTCGGCCGGCTACACCTTC.

This clone was recorded a few times. V is TRBV5-4 and J is TRBJ2-2, with D uncertain. The length of the CDR3 is 13 residues. Trimming stripped 5 bases from V and 2 bases from J, with 7 bases between. The V gene's germline CDR1 is SGHNT and CDR2 YYREEE (reference sequence). The CDR3 nucleotides read TGTGCCAGCAGGGTAGACAACACCGGGGAGCTGTTTTTT. Protein: CASRVDNTGELFF.

The V and J genes are TRBV5-4 and TRBJ2-7; TRBD2 matches at 11 bases. Trimming cost V 1 base and J 5 bases; bases outside gene matches: 5. The CDR3 spans 15 residues. Germline V gene sequence: CDR1 SGHNT, CDR2 YYREEE (reference sequence). This chain's CDR3 is CASSLPSGGINEQYF. Written as DNA, the CDR3 is TGTGCCAGCAGCTTGCCTAGCGGGGGGATCAACGAGCAGTACTTC.

The chain carries TRBV25-1 and TRBJ1-6; TRBD1 is a possible D gene (6 bases). The CDR3 extends over 15 amino acids. V shed 7 bases and J shed 6 bases, with 16 bases lying between them. Germline CDR1 is MGHDK and CDR2 is SYGVNS. The CDR3 here is CASTLGGASNSPLHF. CDR3 nucleotides: TGTGCCAGCACCCTTGGGGGGGCGAGTAATTCACCCCTCCACTTT. Supplemented by reference TRBV25-1 and TRBJ1-6, the full variable domain reads EADIYQTPRYLVIGTGKKITLECSQTMGHDKMYWYQQDPGMELHLIHYSYGVNSTEKGDLSSESTVSRIRTEHFPLTLESARPSHTSQYLCASTLGGASNSPLHFGNGTRLTVT.

The chain links TRBV10-1 to TRBJ2-3; 11 bases agree with TRBD2. Germline loops: CDR1 WNHNN, CDR2 SYGVQD (reference sequence). Trimming took 7 bases from V and 2 from J; bases not matched to a gene: 20. The CDR3 consists of 20 residues. This chain's CDR3 is CASNNIAGGISRGYTDTQYF. The CDR3 coding sequence is TGCGCCAGCAACAACATAGCGGGGGGGATATCTCGTGGATACACAGATACGCAGTATTTT.

In DNA form, the CDR3 reads TGTGCCAGCAGAGACTTTGATCAGCCCCAGCATTTT. This codes for CASRDFDQPQHF. The chain is built from TRBV2 and TRBJ1-5, with D uncertain. The V gene lost 6 bases and the J gene lost 5 bases, with 8 bases spanning the gap. CDR3 length: 12 residues. Per germline, CDR1 SNHLY and CDR2 FYNNEI.

The chain links TRBV6-4 to TRBJ1-1; no clear D gene. V lost 4 bases, J lost 0 bases, and 6 bases lay in between. The CDR3 spans 13 residues. Germline lookup yields CDR1 MRHNA and CDR2 SNTAGT. Here the CDR3 DNA reads TGTGCCAGCAGTGCCGAGGTGAACACTGAAGCTTTCTTT. This sequence encodes CASSAEVNTEAFF.

The chain recombines TRBV24-1 with TRBJ2-3; tentative D call: TRBD2 (6 bases). Germline loops: CDR1 KGHDR, CDR2 SFDVKD. This CDR3 comprises 16 residues. V lost 2 bases and J 4 bases, leaving 15 bases between the germline ends. The CDR3: CATSDYPGAGADTQYF. CDR3 in DNA: TGTGCCACCAGTGATTACCCGGGAGCCGGCGCAGATACGCAGTATTTT.

This chain joins TRBV5-6 and TRBJ2-5, with D possibly matching TRBD2 (5 bases). V was cut by 4 bases and J by 8 bases, with 24 bases left in between. Per germline, CDR1 SGHDT and CDR2 YYEEEE. CDR3 length: 16 residues. The DNA of the CDR3 is TGTGCCAGCAGCGACGGCTTGCGGGCCCTAGGGAATACCCAGTACTTC. Translated: CASSDGLRALGNTQYF.

The CDR3 here is CASSLSTDTQYF. The CDR3 DNA is TGTGCCAGCTCACTTTCGACAGATACGCAGTATTTT. The V gene is TRBV18, the J gene TRBJ2-3; D unclear. This CDR3 contains 12 residues. The V gene lost 4 bases and the J gene lost 3 bases, with 5 bases spanning the gap. CDR1 is KGHSH, CDR2 LQKENI, per germline.

This chain joins TRBV29-1 and TRBJ2-7, with D perhaps given as TRBD1 or TRBD2 (7 bases each). The CDR3 has 11 amino acids. Per germline, CDR1 SQVTM and CDR2 ANQGSEA. Trimming stripped 6 bases from V and 6 bases from J, with 12 bases between. The CDR3 DNA sequence: TGCAGCGTAGCCAGGGGGGGCGAGCAGTACTTC. Encoded protein: CSVARGGEQYF.

The V call is TRBV25-1, the J call TRBJ1-4; a possible D gene is TRBD1 (5 bases). Germline assignment: CDR1 MGHDK and CDR2 SYGVNS. The CDR3 loop spans 16 amino acids. V lost 6 bases, J lost 5 bases, and 19 bases lay in between. The CDR3 sequence is CASRPRDGFSNEKLFF. CDR3 DNA: TGTGCCAGCAGACCTCGGGACGGATTTTCGAATGAAAAACTGTTTTTT.

The table lists this clone with a count of one. The chain's CDR3 is CASSIVFQGDTQYF. CDR3 DNA sequence: TGTGCCAGTAGTATAGTCTTCCAAGGAGATACGCAGTATTTT. The rearrangement joins TRBV19 to TRBJ2-3; no reliable D call. V was clipped by 1 base and J by 5 bases, with 10 bases between them. Germline V gene data show CDR1 as LNHDA and CDR2 as SQIVND (reference sequence). The CDR3 length is 14 residues.

This clone was detected once. The chain has TRBV18 and TRBJ1-2; 7 nucleotides align to TRBD1. The J segment lost 8 bases and the V segment lost 6 bases, leaving 9 bases of the junction unmatched. The CDR3 sequence is 13 residues long. Germline CDR1 is KGHSH and CDR2 is LQKENI. The CDR3 reads CASSLDREEGYTF. DNA for the CDR3: TGTGCCAGCTCCCTCGACAGGGAGGAAGGCTACACCTTC.

The chain uses TRBV4-1 and TRBJ2-1; 10 nucleotides align to TRBD2. V lost 0 bases to trimming and J lost 3 bases; unmatched junction nucleotides: 2. Germline V gene sequence: CDR1 MGHRA, CDR2 YSYEKL. The CDR3 is 16 amino acids. The CDR3, as DNA: TGCGCCAGCAGCCAAGACCGGACTAGCGGCTACAATGAGCAGTTCTTC. This encodes CASSQDRTSGYNEQFF.

The chain combines TRBV5-6 with TRBJ1-2, with D uncertain. Germline-derived CDR1 and CDR2 are SGHDT and YYEEEE. V shed 0 bases and J shed 2 bases, with 5 bases lying between them. The CDR3 is 13 amino acids. CDR3 sequence: CASSLVTNYGYTF. For the CDR3, the DNA is TGTGCCAGCAGCTTGGTTACCAACTATGGCTACACCTTC.

The chain employs TRBV18 and TRBJ1-1, with a possible D match to TRBD1 (6 bases). The V and J ends lost 3 bases and 5 bases respectively, with 13 bases between them. Germline loops: CDR1 KGHSH, CDR2 LQKENI. The CDR3 is 14 amino acids. The CDR3 sequence is CASSPPGVRTEAFF. Here the CDR3 DNA reads TGTGCCAGCTCACCCCCAGGGGTGAGGACTGAAGCTTTCTTT.

The genes are TRBV5-1 and TRBJ1-6, with D tentatively TRBD1 (6 bases). This CDR3 spans 14 amino acids. Looked up from germline, CDR1 is SGHRS and CDR2 is YFSETQ. Trimming stripped 4 bases from V and 6 bases from J, with 11 bases between. The CDR3 sequence: CASSPWTVNSPLHF. The CDR3 DNA follows: TGCGCCAGCAGCCCATGGACAGTTAATTCACCCCTCCACTTT.

V is TRBV11-3 and J is TRBJ1-2; D possibly corresponds to TRBD1 (5 bases). The germline V and J ends were trimmed by 3 bases and 6 bases, with 8 bases remaining between them. The germline V gene has CDR1 SGHNT and CDR2 YENEEA. The CDR3 sequence is 12 residues long. CDR3 region: CASSFGADGYTF. The CDR3, as DNA: TGTGCCAGCAGCTTCGGGGCAGATGGCTACACCTTC.

V gene TRBV27 combines with J gene TRBJ1-1; D ambiguous. There are 18 residues in the CDR3. Germline-derived CDR1 and CDR2 are MNHEY and SMNVEV (reference sequence). Trimming left V 7 bases short and J 4 bases short, with 28 bases between. This CDR3 reads CASTPRSRRPEMSTEAFF. In nucleotides, the CDR3 is TGTGCCAGCACCCCAAGATCCAGGAGACCTGAAATGAGCACTGAAGCTTTCTTT.

This clone came up a few times. CDR3 amino acids: CASSFGLSYEQYF. The CDR3 nucleotides are TGTGCCAGCAGCTTCGGCCTATCCTACGAGCAGTACTTC. V and J are TRBV11-2 and TRBJ2-7; D gene ambiguous. The CDR3 contains 13 residues. Germline CDR1 and CDR2: SGHAT and FQNNGV. Trimming shortened V by 3 bases and J by 1 base, and 7 bases separated the two germline ends. The full variable domain, its missing parts supplied by reference TRBV11-2 and TRBJ2-7, is EAGVAQSPRYKIIEKRQSVAFWCNPISGHATLYWYQQILGQGPKLLIQFQNNGVVDDSQLPKDRFSAERLKGVDSTLKIQPAKLEDSAVYLCASSFGLSYEQYFGPGTRLTVT.